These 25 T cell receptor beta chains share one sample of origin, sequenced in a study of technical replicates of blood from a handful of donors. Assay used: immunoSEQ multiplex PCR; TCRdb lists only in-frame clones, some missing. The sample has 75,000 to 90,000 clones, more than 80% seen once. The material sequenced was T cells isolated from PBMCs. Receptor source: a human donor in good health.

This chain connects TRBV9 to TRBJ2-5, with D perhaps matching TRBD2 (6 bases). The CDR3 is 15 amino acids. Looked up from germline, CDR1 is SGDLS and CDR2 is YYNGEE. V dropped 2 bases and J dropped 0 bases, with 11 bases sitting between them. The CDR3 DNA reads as TGTGCCAGCAGCGTTAGCGGAGTATACCAAGAGACCCAGTACTTC. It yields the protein CASSVSGVYQETQYF. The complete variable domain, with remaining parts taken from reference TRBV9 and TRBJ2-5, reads DSGVTQTPKHLITATGQRVTLRCSPRSGDLSVYWYQQSLDQGLQFLIQYYNGEERAKGNILERFSAQQFPDLHSELNLSSLELGDSALYFCASSVSGVYQETQYFGPGTRLLVL.

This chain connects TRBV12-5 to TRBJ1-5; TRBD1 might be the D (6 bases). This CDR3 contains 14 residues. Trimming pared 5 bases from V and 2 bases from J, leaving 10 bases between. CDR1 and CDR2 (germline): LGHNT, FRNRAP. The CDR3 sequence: CASGREGGNQPQHF. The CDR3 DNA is TGTGCTAGTGGTCGGGAGGGGGGCAATCAGCCCCAGCATTTT.

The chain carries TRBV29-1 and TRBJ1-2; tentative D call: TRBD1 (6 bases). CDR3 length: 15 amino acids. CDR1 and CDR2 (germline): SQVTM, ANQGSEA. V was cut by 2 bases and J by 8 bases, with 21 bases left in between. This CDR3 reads CSVEIWGQEIGGYTF. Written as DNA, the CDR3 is TGCAGCGTTGAAATTTGGGGACAAGAAATTGGGGGCTACACCTTC.

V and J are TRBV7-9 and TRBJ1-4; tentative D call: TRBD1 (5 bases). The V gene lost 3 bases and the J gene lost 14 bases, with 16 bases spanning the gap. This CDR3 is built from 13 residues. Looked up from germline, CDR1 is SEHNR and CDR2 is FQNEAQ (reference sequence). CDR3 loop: CASSFPGSRALFF. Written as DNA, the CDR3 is TGTGCCAGCAGCTTCCCAGGGTCACGGGCGCTGTTTTTT.

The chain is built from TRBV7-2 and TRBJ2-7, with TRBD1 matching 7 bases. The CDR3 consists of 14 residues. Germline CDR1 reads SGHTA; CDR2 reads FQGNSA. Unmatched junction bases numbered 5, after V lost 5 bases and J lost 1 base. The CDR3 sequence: CASSLETGSYEQYF. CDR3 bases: TGTGCCAGCAGCCTAGAGACAGGGTCCTACGAGCAGTACTTC.

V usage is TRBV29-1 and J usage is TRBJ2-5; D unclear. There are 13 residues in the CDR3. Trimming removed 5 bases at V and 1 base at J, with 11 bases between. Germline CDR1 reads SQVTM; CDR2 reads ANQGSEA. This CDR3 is CSVFTDSQETQYF. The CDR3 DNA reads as TGCAGCGTTTTTACCGACTCCCAAGAGACCCAGTACTTC.

The CDR3 reads CASPNPGGRSYGYTF. For the CDR3, the DNA is TGCGCCAGCCCCAACCCCGGGGGGAGGAGCTATGGCTACACCTTC. The V and J genes are TRBV10-1 and TRBJ1-2; D is perhaps TRBD1 (5 bases). Germline CDR1 WNHNN, CDR2 SYGVQD (reference sequence). V lost 8 bases, J lost 4 bases, and 20 bases lay in between. The CDR3 has 15 residues.

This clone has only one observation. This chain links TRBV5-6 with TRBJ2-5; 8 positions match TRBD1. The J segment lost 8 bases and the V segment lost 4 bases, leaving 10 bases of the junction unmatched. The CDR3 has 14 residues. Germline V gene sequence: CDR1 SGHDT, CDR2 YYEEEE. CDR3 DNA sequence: TGTGCCAGCAGCCCCGGGACAGGTTTTGTTACCCAGTACTTC. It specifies CASSPGTGFVTQYF.

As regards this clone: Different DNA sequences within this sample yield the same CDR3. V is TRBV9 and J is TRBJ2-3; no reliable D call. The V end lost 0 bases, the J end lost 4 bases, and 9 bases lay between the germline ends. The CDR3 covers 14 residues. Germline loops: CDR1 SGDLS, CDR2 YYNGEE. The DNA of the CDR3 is TGTGCCAGCAGCGTAGGAGGCGCCGCAGATACGCAGTATTTT. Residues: CASSVGGAADTQYF.

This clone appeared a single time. As DNA, the CDR3 is TGTGCCAGCAGTTTATTCCAGTACTACGAGCAGTACTTC. Encoded protein: CASSLFQYYEQYF. The rearrangement links TRBV27 to TRBJ2-7; D is uncertain. Germline-derived CDR1 and CDR2 are MNHEY and SMNVEV (reference sequence). CDR3 size: 13 residues. The V gene lost 1 base and the J gene lost 3 bases, with 7 bases spanning the gap.

Here the CDR3 reads CASSYISLNTEAFF. The CDR3 DNA is TGTGCCAGTTCGTACATTTCGCTGAACACTGAAGCTTTCTTT. The chain couples TRBV19 to TRBJ1-1; D gene ambiguous. Germline CDR1 is LNHDA and CDR2 is SQIVND (reference sequence). This CDR3 contains 14 residues. V was pared by 8 bases and J by 0 bases, with 13 bases between.

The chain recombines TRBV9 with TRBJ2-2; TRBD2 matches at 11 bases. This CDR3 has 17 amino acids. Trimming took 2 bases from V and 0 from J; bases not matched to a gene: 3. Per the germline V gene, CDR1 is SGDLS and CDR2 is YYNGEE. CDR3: CASSVGLAGSNTGELFF. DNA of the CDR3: TGTGCCAGCAGCGTCGGACTAGCGGGTTCGAACACCGGGGAGCTGTTTTTT.

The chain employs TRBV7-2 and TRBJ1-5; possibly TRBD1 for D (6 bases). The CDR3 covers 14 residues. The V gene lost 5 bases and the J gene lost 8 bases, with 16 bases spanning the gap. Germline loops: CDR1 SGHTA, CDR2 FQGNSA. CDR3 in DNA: TGTGCCAGCAGCCCTCGACAGGATCATAAGCCCCAGCATTTT. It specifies CASSPRQDHKPQHF.

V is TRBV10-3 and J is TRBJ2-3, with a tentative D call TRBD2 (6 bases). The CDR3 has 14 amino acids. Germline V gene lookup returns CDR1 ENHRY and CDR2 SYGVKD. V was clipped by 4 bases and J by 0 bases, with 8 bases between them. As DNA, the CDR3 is TGTGCCATCAGTGGGAGCGGGAGCACAGATACGCAGTATTTT. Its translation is CAISGSGSTDTQYF.

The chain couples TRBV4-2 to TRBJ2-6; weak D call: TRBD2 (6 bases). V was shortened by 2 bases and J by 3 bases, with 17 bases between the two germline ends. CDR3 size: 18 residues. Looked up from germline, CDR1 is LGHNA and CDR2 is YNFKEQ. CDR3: CASSQPGRGIVGANVLTF. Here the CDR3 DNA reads TGTGCCAGCAGCCAACCGGGACGGGGGATCGTTGGGGCCAACGTCCTGACTTTC.

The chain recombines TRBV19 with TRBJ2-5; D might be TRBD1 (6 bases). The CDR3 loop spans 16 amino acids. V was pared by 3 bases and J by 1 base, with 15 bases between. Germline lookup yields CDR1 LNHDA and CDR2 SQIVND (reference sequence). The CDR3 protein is CASSMSLGQLQETQYF. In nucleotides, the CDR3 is TGTGCCAGTAGTATGTCTCTCGGACAGCTCCAAGAGACCCAGTACTTC.

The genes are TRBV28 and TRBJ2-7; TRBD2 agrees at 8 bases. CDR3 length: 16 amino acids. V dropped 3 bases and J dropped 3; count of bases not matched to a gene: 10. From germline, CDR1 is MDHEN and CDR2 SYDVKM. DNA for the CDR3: TGTGCCAGCAGTTTTCCGGGGGGGGAGCGGTACTACGAGCAGTACTTC. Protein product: CASSFPGGERYYEQYF.

CDR3 nucleotides: TGTGCCAGCAGCTTTGGGGACACGCGGGAGCAGTACTTC. It codes for CASSFGDTREQYF. V gene TRBV5-6 combines with J gene TRBJ2-7; perhaps TRBD1 as D (6 bases). Germline CDR1 SGHDT, CDR2 YYEEEE. V was pared by 2 bases and J by 7 bases, with 13 bases between. The CDR3 loop spans 13 amino acids.

The CDR3 nucleotides read TGTGCCAGCAGCTTAGTAATGGGACTAGCGGATAATGAGCAGTTCTTC. Amino acids: CASSLVMGLADNEQFF. V gene TRBV7-9 combines with J gene TRBJ2-1, with 11 nucleotides matching TRBD2. Germline lookup yields CDR1 SEHNR and CDR2 FQNEAQ (reference sequence). The ends lost 1 base at V and 7 bases at J; junction bases unmatched: 6. CDR3 size: 16 residues.

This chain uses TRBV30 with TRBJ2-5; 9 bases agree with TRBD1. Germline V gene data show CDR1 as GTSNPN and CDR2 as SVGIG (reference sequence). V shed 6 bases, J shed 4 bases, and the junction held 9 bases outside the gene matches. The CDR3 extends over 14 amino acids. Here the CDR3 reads CACSGTGHGETQYF. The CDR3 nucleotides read TGTGCCTGCTCCGGGACAGGGCACGGAGAGACCCAGTACTTC. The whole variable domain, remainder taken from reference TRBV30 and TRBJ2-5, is SQTIHQWPATLVQPVGSPLSLECTVEGTSNPNLYWYRQAAGRGLQLLFYSVGIGQISSEVPQNLSASRPQDRQFILSSKKLLLSDSGFYLCACSGTGHGETQYFGPGTRLLVL.

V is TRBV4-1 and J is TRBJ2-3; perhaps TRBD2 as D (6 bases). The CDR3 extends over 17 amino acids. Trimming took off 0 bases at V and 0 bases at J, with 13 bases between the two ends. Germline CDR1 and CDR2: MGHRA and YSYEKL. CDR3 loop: CASSQEGGRESTDTQYF. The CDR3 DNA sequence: TGCGCCAGCAGCCAAGAAGGTGGGCGGGAAAGCACAGATACGCAGTATTTT.

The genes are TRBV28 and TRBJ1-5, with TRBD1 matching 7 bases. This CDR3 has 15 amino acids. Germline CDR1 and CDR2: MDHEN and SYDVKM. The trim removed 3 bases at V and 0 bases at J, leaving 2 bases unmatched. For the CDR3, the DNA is TGTGCCAGCAGTTTCGGGACAGATAGCAATCAGCCCCAGCATTTT. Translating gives CASSFGTDSNQPQHF.

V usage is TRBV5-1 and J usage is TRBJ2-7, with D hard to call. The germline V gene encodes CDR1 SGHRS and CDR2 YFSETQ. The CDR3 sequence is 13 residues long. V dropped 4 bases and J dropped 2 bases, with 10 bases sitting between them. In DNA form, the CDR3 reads TGCGCCAGCAGCACTTCCAGGACCTACGAGCAGTACTTC. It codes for CASSTSRTYEQYF.

The CDR3 region has the DNA TGCGCCAGCAGTGAACGCGGGAGGTATGCTGAAGCTTTCTTT. Protein sequence: CASSERGRYAEAFF. This chain joins TRBV10-2 and TRBJ1-1; D is unclear. The CDR3 loop spans 14 amino acids. V was trimmed by 3 bases and J by 6 bases, leaving 14 bases between them. Germline V gene sequence: CDR1 WSHSY, CDR2 SAAADI.

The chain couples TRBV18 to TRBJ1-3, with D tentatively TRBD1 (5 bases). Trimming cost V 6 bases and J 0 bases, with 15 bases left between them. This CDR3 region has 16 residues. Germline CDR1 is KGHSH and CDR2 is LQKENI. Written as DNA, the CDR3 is TGTGCCAGCTCCCCGAGCCCGGACATCTCTGGAAACACCATATATTTT. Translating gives CASSPSPDISGNTIYF.